This entry lists 9 T cell receptor beta chains sequenced from one sample in a study of cytomegalovirus exposure and HLA in healthy donors. Primers for the PCR totalled 60 Vbeta and 13 Jbeta. Repertoires were generated with immunoSEQ multiplex PCR, while TCRdb's copy carries only in-frame clones and drops some. The data contain about 130,000 clones, roughly 78% of them seen just once; the ten biggest clones take up 2.5%. The sequenced sample was PBMCs. These receptors all stem from a man in his thirties or forties in good health and CMV-seronegative.

In its sample, this clone was seen a few times. V and J are TRBV5-1 and TRBJ1-4, with 9 bases aligning to TRBD1. The CDR3 length is 16 residues. Germline V gene lookup returns CDR1 SGHRS and CDR2 YFSETQ. Germline trimming cut 4 bases from V and 8 bases from J; bases unmatched to any gene: 12. The CDR3 loop is CASSPETGGTREKLFF. CDR3 nucleotides: TGCGCCAGCAGCCCGGAGACAGGGGGAACGCGGGAAAAACTGTTTTTT.

The gene calls are TRBV4-1 and TRBJ1-1; D is ambiguous. Germline V CDR1 and CDR2: MGHRA, YSYEKL. The CDR3 totals 14 residues. V was clipped by 4 bases and J by 4 bases, with 13 bases between them. As DNA, the CDR3 is TGCGCCAGCAGCCGCTATGCCCCGTCCACTGAAGCTTTCTTT. Translation: CASSRYAPSTEAFF.

The rearrangement links TRBV5-4 to TRBJ2-2; the match to TRBD1 covers 7 bases. Germline trimming cut 5 bases from V and 5 bases from J; bases unmatched to any gene: 6. Germline V CDR1 and CDR2: SGHNT, YYREEE (reference sequence). The CDR3 totals 14 residues. In DNA form, the CDR3 reads TGTGCCAGCAGTCCGACAGGGTTGACCGGGGAGCTGTTTTTT. Amino acids: CASSPTGLTGELFF.

V and J are TRBV29-1 and TRBJ1-2; 9 nucleotides match TRBD1. CDR1 is SQVTM and CDR2 is ANQGSEA in the germline V gene. The V and J ends lost 7 bases and 5 bases, in that order; junction bases with no gene match: 2. This CDR3 contains 11 residues. CDR3 bases: TGCAGCGCGGACAGGGGATATGGCTACACCTTC. This codes for CSADRGYGYTF.

This clone turned up a few times. The chain has TRBV4-3 and TRBJ2-7, with 14 bases lining up with TRBD2. Germline trimming cut 3 bases from V and 11 bases from J; bases unmatched to any gene: 12. Germline CDR1 is LGHNA and CDR2 is YSLEER. The CDR3 runs to 16 residues. Here the CDR3 reads CASSQFMTSGRAAEYF. CDR3 nucleotide sequence: TGCGCCAGCAGCCAGTTTATGACTAGCGGGAGGGCCGCGGAGTACTTC.

This chain connects TRBV6-1 to TRBJ2-7; 9 bases map to TRBD2. The CDR3 contains 14 residues. Trimming removed 7 bases from V and 6 bases from J; junction bases left unmatched: 10. Germline values: CDR1 MNHNS, CDR2 SASEGT. The CDR3 DNA follows: TGTGCCAGCAACAACCTACTAGCGGGTGCCGAGCAGTACTTC. Its protein product is CASNNLLAGAEQYF.

The chain combines TRBV29-1 with TRBJ1-1, with D perhaps TRBD1 (6 bases). From germline, CDR1 is SQVTM and CDR2 ANQGSEA. The CDR3 sequence is 13 residues long. The ends were cut back, 3 bases at V and 1 base at J, with 9 bases in the middle. The DNA of the CDR3 is TGCAGCGTTGACGGGACATCGAACACTGAAGCTTTCTTT. Encoded protein: CSVDGTSNTEAFF. Together with reference TRBV29-1 and TRBJ1-1, the CDR3 gives the full variable domain: SAVISQKPSRDICQRGTSLTIQCQVDSQVTMMFWYRQQPGQSLTLIATANQGSEATYESGFVIDKFPISRPNLTFSTLTVSNMSPEDSSIYLCSVDGTSNTEAFFGQGTRLTVV.

The genes are TRBV19 and TRBJ1-1; D possibly corresponds to TRBD1 (5 bases). Germline V lookup: CDR1 LNHDA, CDR2 SQIVND (reference sequence). The CDR3 spans 15 residues. The germline V and J ends were trimmed by 0 bases and 1 base, with 9 bases remaining between them. The CDR3 here is CASSIDGGENTEAFF. The CDR3 bases are TGTGCCAGTAGTATAGACGGAGGGGAGAACACTGAAGCTTTCTTT.

The chain has TRBV10-3 and TRBJ2-2, with D possibly matching TRBD2 (5 bases). Germline loops: CDR1 ENHRY, CDR2 SYGVKD. The CDR3 has 13 residues. The V end was cut by 11 bases, the J end by 0 bases, with 10 bases between. CDR3 in amino acids: CAVGVTNTGELFF. The CDR3 nucleotides are TGTGCCGTGGGAGTAACGAACACCGGGGAGCTGTTTTTT.